This T cell receptor (beta chain) appears in the sequencing data of a study of cytomegalovirus exposure and HLA in healthy donors. Germline V gene lookup returns CDR1 SGHNT and CDR2 YENEEA. The CDR3 has 15 residues. The V and J ends lost 2 bases and 3 bases, in that order; junction bases with no gene match: 3. Study-wide findings and caveats: Reportedly, diagnosis of cytomegalovirus status by the classifier showed high specificity and sensitivity. One later analysis, an examination of the roughly 130 validation repertoires, found that first-cohort TCR clusters tended to co-occur in them.

The donors formed part of the 120-subject validation cohort, distinct from the roughly 700-subject first cohort. Libraries were prepared by immunoSEQ multiplex PCR; TCRdb keeps only in-frame clonotypes and omits some of them. The sample yields about 75,000 clones, around four fifths seen once. Remarks on this clone: Its matching antigen is unknown.

The chain uses TRBV11-3 and TRBJ2-1; 8 positions match TRBD2. The specimen was PBMCs. The origin of this receptor is a man aged 25 to 40 in good health and CMV-seronegative. DNA for the CDR3: TGTGCCAGCAGCTTATCGGGGGGGGTCTACAATGAGCAGTTCTTC. This sequence encodes CASSLSGGVYNEQFF.